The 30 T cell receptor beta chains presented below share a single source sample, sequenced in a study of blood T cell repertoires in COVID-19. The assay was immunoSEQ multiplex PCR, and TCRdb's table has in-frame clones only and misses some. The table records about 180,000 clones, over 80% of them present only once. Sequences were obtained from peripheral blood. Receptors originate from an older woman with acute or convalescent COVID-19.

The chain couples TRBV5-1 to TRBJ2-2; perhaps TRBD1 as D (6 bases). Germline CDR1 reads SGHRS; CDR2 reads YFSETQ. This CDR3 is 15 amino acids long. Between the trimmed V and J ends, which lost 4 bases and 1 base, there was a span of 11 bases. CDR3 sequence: CASSPLQGNTGELFF. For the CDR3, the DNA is TGCGCCAGCAGCCCCCTACAGGGGAACACCGGGGAGCTGTTTTTT.

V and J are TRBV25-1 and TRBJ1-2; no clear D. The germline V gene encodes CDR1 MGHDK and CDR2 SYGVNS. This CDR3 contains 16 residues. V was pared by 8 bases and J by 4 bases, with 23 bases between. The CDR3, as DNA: TGTGCCAGCGTTGCACGAGGGCTCTCTTCCTTCTATGGCTACACCTTC. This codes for CASVARGLSSFYGYTF.

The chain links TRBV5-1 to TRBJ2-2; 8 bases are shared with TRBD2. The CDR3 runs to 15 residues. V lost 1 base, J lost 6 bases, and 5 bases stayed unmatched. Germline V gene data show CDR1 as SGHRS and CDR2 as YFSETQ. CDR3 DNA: TGCGCCAGCAGCTTGCCGGGGGGGCCGGCCGGGGAGCTGTTTTTT. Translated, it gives CASSLPGGPAGELFF.

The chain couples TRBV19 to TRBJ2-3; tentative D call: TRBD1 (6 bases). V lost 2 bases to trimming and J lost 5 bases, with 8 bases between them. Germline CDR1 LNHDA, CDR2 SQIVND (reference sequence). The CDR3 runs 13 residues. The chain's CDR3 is CASSITRGDTQYF. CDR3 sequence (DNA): TGTGCCAGTAGTATAACCAGGGGAGATACGCAGTATTTT.

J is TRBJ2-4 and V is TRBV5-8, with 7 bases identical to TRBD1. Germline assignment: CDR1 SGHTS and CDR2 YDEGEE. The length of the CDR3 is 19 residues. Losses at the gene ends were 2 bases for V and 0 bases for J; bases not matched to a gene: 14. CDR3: CASSFKGQRGGIAKNIQYF. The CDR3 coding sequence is TGTGCCAGCAGCTTTAAGGGGCAGAGAGGGGGCATAGCCAAAAACATTCAGTACTTC.

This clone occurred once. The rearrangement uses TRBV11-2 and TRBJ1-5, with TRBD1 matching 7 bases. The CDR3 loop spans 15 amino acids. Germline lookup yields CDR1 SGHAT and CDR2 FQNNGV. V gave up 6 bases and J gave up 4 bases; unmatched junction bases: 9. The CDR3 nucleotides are TGTGCCAGCAGTTATGACAGGGTCGCAAATCAGCCCCAGCATTTT. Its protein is CASSYDRVANQPQHF.

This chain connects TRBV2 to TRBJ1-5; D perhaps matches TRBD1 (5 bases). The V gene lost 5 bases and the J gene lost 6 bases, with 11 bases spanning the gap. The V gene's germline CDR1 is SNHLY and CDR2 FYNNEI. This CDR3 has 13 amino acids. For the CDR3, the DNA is TGTGCCAGCAGTCGGGGGGAAGGTCAGCCCCAGCATTTT. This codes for CASSRGEGQPQHF.

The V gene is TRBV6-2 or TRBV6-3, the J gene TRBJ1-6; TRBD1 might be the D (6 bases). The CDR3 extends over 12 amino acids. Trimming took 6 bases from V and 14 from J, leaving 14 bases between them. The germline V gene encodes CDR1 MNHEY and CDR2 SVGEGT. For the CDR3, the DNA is TGTGCCAGCAGCCCGGACAGAGCGGCCCTCCACTTT. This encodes CASSPDRAALHF.

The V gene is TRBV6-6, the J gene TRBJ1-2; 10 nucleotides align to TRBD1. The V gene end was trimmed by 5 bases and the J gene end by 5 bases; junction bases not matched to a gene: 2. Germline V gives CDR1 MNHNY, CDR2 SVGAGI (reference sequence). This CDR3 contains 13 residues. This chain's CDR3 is CASSKGQGYGYTF. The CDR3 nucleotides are TGTGCCAGCAGTAAGGGACAGGGGTATGGCTACACCTTC.

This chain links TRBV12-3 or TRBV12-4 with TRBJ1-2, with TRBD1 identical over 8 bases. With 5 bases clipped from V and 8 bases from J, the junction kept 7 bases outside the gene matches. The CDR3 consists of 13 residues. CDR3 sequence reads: CASSLRQGLGYTF. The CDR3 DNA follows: TGTGCCAGCAGTCTAAGACAGGGGCTCGGCTACACCTTC.

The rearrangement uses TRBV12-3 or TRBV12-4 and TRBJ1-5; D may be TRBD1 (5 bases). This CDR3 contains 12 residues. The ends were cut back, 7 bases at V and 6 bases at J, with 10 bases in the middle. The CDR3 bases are TGTGCCAGCAACTTGGGGGGTCAGCCCCAGCATTTT. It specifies CASNLGGQPQHF.

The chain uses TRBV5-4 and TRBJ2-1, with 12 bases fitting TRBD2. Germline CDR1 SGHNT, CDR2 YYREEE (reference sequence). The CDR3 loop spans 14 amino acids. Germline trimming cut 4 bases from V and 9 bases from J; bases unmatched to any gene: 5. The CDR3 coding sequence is TGTGCCAGCAGCGCTAGCGGGGGGGCCTCTGAGCAGTTCTTC. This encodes CASSASGGASEQFF.

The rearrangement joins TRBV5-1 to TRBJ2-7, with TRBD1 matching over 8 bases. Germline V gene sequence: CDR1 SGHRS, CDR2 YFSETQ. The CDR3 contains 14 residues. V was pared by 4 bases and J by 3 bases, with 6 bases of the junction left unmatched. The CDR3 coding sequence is TGCGCCAGCAGCATCGGACAGGGACGCTACGAGCAGTACTTC. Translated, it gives CASSIGQGRYEQYF.

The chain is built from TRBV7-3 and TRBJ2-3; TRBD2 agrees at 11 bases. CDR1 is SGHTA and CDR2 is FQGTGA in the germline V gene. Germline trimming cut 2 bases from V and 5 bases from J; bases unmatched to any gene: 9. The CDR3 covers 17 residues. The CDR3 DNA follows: TGTGCCAGCAGCTTATCCCCTCTAGCGGGGGGTAAAGATACGCAGTATTTT. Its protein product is CASSLSPLAGGKDTQYF.

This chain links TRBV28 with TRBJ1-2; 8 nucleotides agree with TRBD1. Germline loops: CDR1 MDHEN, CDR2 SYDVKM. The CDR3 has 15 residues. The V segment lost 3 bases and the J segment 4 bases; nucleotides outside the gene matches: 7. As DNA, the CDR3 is TGTGCCAGCAGTTTCCAGGGGGCGCCAGGCTATGGCTACACCTTC. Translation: CASSFQGAPGYGYTF.

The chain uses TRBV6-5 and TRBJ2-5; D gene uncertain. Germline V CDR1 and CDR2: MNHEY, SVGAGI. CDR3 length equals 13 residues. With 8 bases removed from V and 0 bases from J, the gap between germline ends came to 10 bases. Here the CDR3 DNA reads TGTGCCAGCGCCAATGAGTACCAAGAGACCCAGTACTTC. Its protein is CASANEYQETQYF.

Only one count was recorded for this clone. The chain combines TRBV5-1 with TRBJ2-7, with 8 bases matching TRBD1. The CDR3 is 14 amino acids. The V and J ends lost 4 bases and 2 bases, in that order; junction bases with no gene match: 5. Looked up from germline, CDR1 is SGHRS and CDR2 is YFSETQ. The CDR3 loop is CASSQRTGPYEQYF. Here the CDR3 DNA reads TGCGCCAGCAGCCAGAGGACAGGGCCCTACGAGCAGTACTTC.

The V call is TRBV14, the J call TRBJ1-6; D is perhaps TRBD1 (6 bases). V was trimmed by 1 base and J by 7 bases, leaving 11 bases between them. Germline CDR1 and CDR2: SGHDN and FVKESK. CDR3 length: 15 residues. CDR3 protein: CASSQAGGGNSPLHF. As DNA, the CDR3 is TGTGCCAGCAGCCAAGCTGGGGGCGGGAATTCACCCCTCCACTTT. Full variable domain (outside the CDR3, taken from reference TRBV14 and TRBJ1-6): EAGVTQFPSHSVIEKGQTVTLRCDPISGHDNLYWYRRVMGKEIKFLLHFVKESKQDESGMPNNRFLAERTGGTYSTLKVQPAELEDSGVYFCASSQAGGGNSPLHFGNGTRLTVT.

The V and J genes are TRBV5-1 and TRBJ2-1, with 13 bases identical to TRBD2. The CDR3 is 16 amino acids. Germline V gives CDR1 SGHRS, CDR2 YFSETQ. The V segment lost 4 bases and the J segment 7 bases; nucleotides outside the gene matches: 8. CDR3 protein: CASSPYSGLAGNEQFF. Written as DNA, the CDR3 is TGCGCCAGCAGCCCCTATTCGGGACTAGCGGGGAATGAGCAGTTCTTC.

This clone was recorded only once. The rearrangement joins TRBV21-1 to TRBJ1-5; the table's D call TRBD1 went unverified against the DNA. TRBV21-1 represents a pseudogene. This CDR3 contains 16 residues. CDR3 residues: CASSPRGVGKDQPQHF. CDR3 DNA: TGTGCCAGCAGCCCAAGGGGCGTAGGGAAGGATCAGCCCCAGCATTTT.

The CDR3 nucleotides read TGTGCCAGCAGCTCCCGACAGGGAATCTATGGCTACACCTTC. Amino acids: CASSSRQGIYGYTF. This chain joins TRBV9 and TRBJ1-2; TRBD1 aligns across 7 bases. V lost 4 bases and J lost 4; bases outside the gene matches: 7. The CDR3 is made up of 14 amino acids. In germline, CDR1 is SGDLS, CDR2 YYNGEE.

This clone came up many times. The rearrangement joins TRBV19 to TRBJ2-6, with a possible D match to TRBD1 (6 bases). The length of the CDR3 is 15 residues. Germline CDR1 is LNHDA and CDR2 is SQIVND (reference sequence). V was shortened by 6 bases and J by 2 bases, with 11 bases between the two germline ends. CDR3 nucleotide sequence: TGTGCCAGTAGGCAACAGGGTACTGGGGCCAACGTCCTGACTTTC. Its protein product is CASRQQGTGANVLTF.

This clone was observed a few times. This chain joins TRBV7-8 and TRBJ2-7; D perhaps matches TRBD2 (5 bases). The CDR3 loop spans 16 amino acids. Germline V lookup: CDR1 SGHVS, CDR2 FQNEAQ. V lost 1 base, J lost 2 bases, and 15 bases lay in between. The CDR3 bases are TGTGCCAGCAGCTTAGTTCTCGGGCTAGCAACCTACGAGCAGTACTTC. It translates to CASSLVLGLATYEQYF.

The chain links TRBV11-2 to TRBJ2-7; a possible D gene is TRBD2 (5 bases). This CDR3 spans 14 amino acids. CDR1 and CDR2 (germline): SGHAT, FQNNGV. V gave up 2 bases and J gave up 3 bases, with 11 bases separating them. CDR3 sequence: CASSLRGAIYEQYF. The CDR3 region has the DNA TGTGCCAGCAGCTTACGGGGAGCCATCTACGAGCAGTACTTC.

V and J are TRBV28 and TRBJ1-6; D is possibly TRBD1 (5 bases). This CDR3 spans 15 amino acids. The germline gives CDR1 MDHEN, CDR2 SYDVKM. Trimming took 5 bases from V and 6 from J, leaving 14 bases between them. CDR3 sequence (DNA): TGTGCCAGCAGTCCCTACCGACAGATTAATTCACCCCTCCACTTT. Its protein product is CASSPYRQINSPLHF.

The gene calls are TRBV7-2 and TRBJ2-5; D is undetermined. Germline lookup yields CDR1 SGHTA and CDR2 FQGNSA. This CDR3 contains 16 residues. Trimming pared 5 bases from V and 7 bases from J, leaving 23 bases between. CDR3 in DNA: TGTGCCAGCAGCCCGAGCTTAGTTCCCGTCTCAGGGACCCAGTACTTC. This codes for CASSPSLVPVSGTQYF.

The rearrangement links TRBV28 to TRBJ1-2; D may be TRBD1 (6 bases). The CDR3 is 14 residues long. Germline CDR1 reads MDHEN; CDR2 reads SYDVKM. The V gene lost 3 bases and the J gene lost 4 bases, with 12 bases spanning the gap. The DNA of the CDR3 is TGTGCCAGCAGTTTTGAGGGGGGGCTCTATGGCTACACCTTC. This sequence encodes CASSFEGGLYGYTF.

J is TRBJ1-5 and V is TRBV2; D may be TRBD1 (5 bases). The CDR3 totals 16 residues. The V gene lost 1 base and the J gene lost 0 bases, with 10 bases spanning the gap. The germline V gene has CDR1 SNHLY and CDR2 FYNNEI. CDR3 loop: CASSEVETVSNQPQHF. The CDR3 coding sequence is TGTGCCAGCAGTGAAGTCGAGACAGTTAGCAATCAGCCCCAGCATTTT.

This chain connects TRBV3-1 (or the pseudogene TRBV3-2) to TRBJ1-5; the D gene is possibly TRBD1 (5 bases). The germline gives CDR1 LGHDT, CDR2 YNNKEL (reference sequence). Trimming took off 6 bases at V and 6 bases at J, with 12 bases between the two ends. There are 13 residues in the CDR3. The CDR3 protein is CASSAGGFQPQHF. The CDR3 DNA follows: TGTGCCAGCAGTGCGGGGGGATTTCAGCCCCAGCATTTT.

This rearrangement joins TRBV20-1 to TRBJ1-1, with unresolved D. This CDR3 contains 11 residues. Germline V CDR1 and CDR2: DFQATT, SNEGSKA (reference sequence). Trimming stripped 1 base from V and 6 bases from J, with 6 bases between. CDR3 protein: CSARVYSEAFF. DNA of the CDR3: TGCAGTGCTAGAGTATATTCTGAAGCTTTCTTT.